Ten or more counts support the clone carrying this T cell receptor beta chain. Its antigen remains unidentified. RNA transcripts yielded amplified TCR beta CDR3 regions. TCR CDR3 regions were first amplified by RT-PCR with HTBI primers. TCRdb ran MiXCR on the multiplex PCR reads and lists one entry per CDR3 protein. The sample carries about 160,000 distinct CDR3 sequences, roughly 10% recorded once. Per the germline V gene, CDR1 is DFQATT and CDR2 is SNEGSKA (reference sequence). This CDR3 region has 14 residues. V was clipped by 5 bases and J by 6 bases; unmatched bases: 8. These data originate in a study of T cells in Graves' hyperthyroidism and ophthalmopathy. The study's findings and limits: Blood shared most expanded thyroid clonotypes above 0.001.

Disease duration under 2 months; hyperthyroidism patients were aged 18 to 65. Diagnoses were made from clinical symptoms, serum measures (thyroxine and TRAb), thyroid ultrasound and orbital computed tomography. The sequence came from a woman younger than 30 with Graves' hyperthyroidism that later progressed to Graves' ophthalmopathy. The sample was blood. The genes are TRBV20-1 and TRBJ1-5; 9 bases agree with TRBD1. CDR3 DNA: TGCAGTGCTCCCTCCAACAGGGGGCTTCAGCCCCAGCATTTT. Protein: CSAPSNRGLQPQHF.